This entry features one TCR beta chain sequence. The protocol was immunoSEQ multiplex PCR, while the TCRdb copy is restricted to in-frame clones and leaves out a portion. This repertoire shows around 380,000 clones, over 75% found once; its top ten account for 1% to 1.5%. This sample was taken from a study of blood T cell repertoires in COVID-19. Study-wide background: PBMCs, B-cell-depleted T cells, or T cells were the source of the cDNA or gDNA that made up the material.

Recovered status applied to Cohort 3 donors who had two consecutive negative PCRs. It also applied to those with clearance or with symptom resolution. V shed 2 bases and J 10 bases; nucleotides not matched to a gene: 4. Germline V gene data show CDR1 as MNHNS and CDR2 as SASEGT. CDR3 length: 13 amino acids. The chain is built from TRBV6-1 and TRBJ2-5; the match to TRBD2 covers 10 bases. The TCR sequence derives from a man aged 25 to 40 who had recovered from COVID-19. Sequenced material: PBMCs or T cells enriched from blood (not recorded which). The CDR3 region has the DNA TGTGCCAGCAGTGAACCTAGCGGGGGTGTCCAGTACTTC. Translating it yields CASSEPSGGVQYF.